This T cell receptor (beta chain) was obtained from a study of CD8 T cells in acute hepatitis C reinfection. Findings and caveats of the study: Preferential TRBV04 and TRBV06 usage appeared in all groups and was not explained by the naive pool. CDR3 sequences shared with other epitopes were rare. One of thirteen outcome-independent public clonotypes used V04-02/J02-02.

Profiled with immunoSEQ multiplex PCR; TCRdb holds only in-frame clones, not every one. The sample includes about 38,000 clones, 80% to 90% seen only once; the top ten take roughly 9.7%. Time point given: naive CD8 control sorted from an acute-time-point sample. Every 3 months, donors from a Montreal cohort of people who inject drugs were followed. A note on this clone: The antigen is unknown.

Between the trimmed V and J ends, which lost 6 bases and 5 bases, there was a span of 10 bases. CDR1 is DFQATT and CDR2 is SNEGSKA in the germline V gene (reference sequence). This CDR3 region has 11 residues. The chain links TRBV20-1 to TRBJ1-1, with D uncertain. The sample consisted of naive CD8+ T cells from PBMCs. This clonotype was obtained from a woman in her late teens or twenties who spontaneously cleared hepatitis C infection. CDR3 DNA: TGCAGTGCCCGGACTGATACTGAAGCTTTCTTT. Its protein product is CSARTDTEAFF.